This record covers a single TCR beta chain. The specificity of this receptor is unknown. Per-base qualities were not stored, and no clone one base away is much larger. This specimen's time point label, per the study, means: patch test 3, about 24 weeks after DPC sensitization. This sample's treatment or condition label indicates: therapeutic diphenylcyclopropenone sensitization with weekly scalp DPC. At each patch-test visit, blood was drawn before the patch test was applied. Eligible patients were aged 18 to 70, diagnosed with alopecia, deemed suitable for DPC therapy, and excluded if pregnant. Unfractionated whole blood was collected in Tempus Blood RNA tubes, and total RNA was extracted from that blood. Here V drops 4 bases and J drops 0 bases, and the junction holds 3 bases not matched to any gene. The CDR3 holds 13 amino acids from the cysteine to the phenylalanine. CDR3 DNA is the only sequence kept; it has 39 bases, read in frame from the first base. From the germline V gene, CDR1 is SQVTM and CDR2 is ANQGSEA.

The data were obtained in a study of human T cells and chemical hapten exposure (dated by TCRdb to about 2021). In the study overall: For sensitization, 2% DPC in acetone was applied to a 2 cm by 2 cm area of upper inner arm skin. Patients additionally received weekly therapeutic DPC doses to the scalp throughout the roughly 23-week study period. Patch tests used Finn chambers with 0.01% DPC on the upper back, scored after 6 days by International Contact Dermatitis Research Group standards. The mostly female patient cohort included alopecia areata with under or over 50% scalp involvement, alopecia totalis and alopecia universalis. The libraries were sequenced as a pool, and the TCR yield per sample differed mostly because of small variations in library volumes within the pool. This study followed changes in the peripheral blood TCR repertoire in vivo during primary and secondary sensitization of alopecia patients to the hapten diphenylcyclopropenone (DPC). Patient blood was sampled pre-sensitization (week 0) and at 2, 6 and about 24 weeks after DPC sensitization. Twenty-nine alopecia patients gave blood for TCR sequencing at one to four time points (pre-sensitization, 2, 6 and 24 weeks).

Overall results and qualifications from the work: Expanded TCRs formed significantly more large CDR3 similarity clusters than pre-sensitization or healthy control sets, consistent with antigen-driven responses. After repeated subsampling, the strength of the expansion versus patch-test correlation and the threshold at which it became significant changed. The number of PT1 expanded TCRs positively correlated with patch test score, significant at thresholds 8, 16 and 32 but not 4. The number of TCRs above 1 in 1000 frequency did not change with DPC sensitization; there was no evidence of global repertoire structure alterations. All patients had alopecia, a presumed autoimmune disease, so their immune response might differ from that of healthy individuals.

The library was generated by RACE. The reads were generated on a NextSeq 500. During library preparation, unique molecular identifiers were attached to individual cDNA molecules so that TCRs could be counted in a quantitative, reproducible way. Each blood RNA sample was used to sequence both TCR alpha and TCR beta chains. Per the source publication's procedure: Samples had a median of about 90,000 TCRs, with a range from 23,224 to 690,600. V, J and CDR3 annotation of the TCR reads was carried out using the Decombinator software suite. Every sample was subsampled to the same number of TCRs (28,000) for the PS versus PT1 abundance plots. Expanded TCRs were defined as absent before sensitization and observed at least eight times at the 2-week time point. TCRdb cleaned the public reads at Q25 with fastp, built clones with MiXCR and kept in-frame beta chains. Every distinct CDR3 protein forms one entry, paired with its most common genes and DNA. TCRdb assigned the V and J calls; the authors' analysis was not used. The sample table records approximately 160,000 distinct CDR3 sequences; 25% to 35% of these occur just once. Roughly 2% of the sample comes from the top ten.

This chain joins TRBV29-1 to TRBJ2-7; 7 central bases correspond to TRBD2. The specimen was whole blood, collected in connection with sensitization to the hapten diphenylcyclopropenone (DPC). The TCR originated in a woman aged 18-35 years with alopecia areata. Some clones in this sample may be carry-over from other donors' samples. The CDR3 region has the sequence CSVGEGSSYEQYF. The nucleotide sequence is TGCAGCGTTGGGGAGGGATCCTCCTACGAGCAGTACTTC.